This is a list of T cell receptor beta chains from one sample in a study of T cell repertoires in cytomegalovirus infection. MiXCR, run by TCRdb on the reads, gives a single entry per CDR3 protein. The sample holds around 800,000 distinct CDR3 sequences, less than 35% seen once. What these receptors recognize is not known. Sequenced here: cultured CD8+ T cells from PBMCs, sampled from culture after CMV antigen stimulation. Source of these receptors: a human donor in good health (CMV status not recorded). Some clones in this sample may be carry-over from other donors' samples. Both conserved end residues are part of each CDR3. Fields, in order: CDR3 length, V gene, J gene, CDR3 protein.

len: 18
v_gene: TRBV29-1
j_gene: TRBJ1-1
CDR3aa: CSVESRGTGRGFNTEAFF

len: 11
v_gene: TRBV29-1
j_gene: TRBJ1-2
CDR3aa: CSVQDNYGYTF

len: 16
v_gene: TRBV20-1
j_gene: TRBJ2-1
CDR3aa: CSASIGTAFSYNEQFF

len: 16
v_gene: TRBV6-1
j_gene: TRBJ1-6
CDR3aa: CASSEGRPIRNSPLHF

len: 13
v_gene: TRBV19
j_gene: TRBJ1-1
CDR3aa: CASSMGRNTEAFF

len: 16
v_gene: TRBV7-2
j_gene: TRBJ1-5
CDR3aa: CASSLDRRNSNQPQHF

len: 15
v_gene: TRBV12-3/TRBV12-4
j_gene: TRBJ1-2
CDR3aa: CASSLYGQLLYDYTF

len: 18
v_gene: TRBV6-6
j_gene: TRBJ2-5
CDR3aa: CASSYPTTSGGPRETQYF

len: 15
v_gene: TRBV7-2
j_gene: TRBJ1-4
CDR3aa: CASSYYGGGPHELFF

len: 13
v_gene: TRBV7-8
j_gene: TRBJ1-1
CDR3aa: CASSEFMGTEAFF

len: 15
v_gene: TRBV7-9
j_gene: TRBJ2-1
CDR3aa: CASSSAGSPVNEQFF

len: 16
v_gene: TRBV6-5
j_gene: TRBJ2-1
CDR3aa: CASSYPGTSGADEQFF

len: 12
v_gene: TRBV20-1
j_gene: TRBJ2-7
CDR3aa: CSARMVGYEQYF

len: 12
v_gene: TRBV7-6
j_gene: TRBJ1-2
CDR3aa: CASSSGGTVYTF

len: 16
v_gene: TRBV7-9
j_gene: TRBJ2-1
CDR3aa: CASSPRGGMGLNEQFF

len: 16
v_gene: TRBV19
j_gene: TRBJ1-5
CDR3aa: CASSIDAGYSNQPQHF

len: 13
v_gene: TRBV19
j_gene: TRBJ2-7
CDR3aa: CASSAQVDYEQYF

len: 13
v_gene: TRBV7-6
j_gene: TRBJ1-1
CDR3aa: CASSPPQGTEAFF

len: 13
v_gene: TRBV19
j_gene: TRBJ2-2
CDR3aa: CASRWVNTGELFF

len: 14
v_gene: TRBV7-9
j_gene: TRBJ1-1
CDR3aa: CASSRPGANTEAFF